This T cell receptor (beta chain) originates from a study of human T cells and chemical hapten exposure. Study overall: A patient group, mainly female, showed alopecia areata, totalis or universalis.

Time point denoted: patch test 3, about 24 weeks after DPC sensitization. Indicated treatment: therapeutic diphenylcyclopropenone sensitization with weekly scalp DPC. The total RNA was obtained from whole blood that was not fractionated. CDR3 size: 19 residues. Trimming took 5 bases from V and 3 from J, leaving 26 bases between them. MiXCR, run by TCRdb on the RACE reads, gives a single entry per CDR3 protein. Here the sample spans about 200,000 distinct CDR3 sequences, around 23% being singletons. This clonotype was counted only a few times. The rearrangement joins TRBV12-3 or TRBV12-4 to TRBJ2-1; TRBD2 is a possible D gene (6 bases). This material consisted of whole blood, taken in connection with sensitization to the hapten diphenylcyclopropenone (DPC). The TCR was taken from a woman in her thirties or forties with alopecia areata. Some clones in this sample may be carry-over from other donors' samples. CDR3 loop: CASSTASVTGALGYNEQFF. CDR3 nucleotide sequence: TGTGCCAGCAGTACTGCTAGCGTGACGGGAGCCCTAGGCTACAATGAGCAGTTCTTC.